This entry is about one T cell receptor beta chain. The V gene end was trimmed by 1 base and the J gene end by 10 bases; junction bases not matched to a gene: 0. Germline V gene lookup returns CDR1 SGHAT and CDR2 FQNNGV. The CDR3 length is 13 residues. Donors were patients with active juvenile idiopathic arthritis. Repertoires were generated with immunoSEQ multiplex PCR, while TCRdb's copy carries only in-frame clones and drops some. The sample lists more than 30,000 clones, 85% to 95% occurring once. This specimen belongs to a study of circulating and synovial CD4+ cells in juvenile arthritis. The chain uses TRBV11-2 and TRBJ2-1; 11 bases are a match to TRBD2. The TCR sequence derives from a human donor with juvenile idiopathic arthritis. What was sequenced was CD4+ T cells from blood. The CDR3 nucleotides are TGTGCCAGCAGCTTAGGACTAGCGGGGGAGCAGTTCTTC. Translating gives CASSLGLAGEQFF.